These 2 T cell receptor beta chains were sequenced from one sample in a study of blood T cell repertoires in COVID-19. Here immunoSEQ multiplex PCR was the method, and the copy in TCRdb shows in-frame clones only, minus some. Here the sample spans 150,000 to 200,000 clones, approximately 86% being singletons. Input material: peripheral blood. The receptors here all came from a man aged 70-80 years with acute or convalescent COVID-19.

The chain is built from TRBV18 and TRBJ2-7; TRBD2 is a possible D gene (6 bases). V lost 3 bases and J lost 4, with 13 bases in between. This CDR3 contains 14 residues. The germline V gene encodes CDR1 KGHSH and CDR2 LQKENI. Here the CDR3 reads CASSPLAGGYEQYF. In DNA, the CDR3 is TGTGCCAGCTCACCCCTCGCCGGGGGATACGAGCAGTACTTC.

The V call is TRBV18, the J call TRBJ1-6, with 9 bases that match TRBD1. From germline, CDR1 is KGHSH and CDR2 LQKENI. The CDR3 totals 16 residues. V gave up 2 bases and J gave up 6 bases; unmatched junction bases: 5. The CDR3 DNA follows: TGTGCCAGCTCACCAGGACAGGGGATGCTTAATTCACCCCTCCACTTT. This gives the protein CASSPGQGMLNSPLHF.